Following are 20 T cell receptor beta chains from one sample sequenced in a study of blood T cells in healthy people across ages. Combining a sample-barcoded 5' primer with a J-beta primer mix, a second PCR ran for about 6 to 12 cycles. TCRdb reprocessed the 5' RACE reads via MiXCR and lists one record per CDR3 protein. The sample has 1.5 million to 2 million distinct CDR3 sequences; 30% to 40% are singletons. The sample consisted of blood. All receptors derive from a human donor in good health.

V and J are TRBV4-3 and TRBJ1-5; 10 bases fit TRBD1. CDR3 length equals 16 residues. Germline-derived CDR1 and CDR2 are LGHNA and YSLEER. V lost 2 bases, J lost 5 bases, and 6 bases stayed unmatched. This CDR3 is CASSQTAGTGDQPQHF. The DNA for the CDR3 is TGCGCCAGCAGCCAAACCGCCGGGACAGGGGATCAGCCCCAGCATTTT.

This clonotype was seen a few times. The chain uses TRBV9 and TRBJ2-3; D possibly uses TRBD1 or TRBD2 (6 bases each). The V gene lost 1 base and the J gene lost 7 bases, with 13 bases spanning the gap. CDR1 is SGDLS and CDR2 is YYNGEE in the germline V gene. CDR3 size: 14 residues. The chain's CDR3 is CASSVKGGRHTQYF. CDR3 coding DNA: TGTGCCAGCAGCGTAAAAGGGGGGCGGCATACGCAGTATTTT.

This chain uses TRBV20-1 with TRBJ2-1, with a tentative D call TRBD2 (5 bases). Germline V gives CDR1 DFQATT, CDR2 SNEGSKA (reference sequence). Trimming shortened V by 2 bases and J by 0 bases, and 8 bases separated the two germline ends. The CDR3 runs to 14 residues. The CDR3 protein is CSARSGYSYNEQFF. CDR3 bases: TGCAGTGCTAGAAGCGGCTACTCCTACAATGAGCAGTTCTTC.

A note on this clonotype: This may come from a read error, since a much larger clone is one base off. The chain links TRBV20-1 to TRBJ2-7; 8 bases are shared with TRBD1. The DNA end is more similar to TRBJ2-5, so the J call may be wrong. The CDR3 has 15 amino acids. Germline assignment: CDR1 DFQATT and CDR2 SNEGSKA (reference sequence). The CDR3 protein is CSAKSPGGLSGTQYF. CDR3 in DNA: TGCAGTGCTAAGTCGCCAGGGGGCTTATCAGGGACCCAGTACTTC.

This clonotype was counted between two and nine times. V is TRBV4-1 and J is TRBJ1-1; a possible D gene is TRBD1 (5 bases). Germline V gives CDR1 MGHRA, CDR2 YSYEKL. Trimming stripped 6 bases from V and 4 bases from J, with 24 bases between. The CDR3 loop spans 17 amino acids. In DNA form, the CDR3 reads TGCGCCAGCAGAAAAGGGGAATACAGACGGCGGGGCACTGAAGCTTTCTTT. Residues: CASRKGEYRRRGTEAFF.

The chain uses TRBV7-9 and TRBJ1-5; D is unclear. The ends were cut back, 4 bases at V and 7 bases at J, with 14 bases in the middle. The CDR3 has 14 amino acids. Germline-derived CDR1 and CDR2 are SEHNR and FQNEAQ (reference sequence). CDR3 protein: CASSSDPPNQPQHF. The DNA for the CDR3 is TGTGCCAGCAGCTCAGACCCCCCGAACCAGCCCCAGCATTTT.

V gene TRBV5-4 combines with J gene TRBJ2-7, with D possibly matching TRBD2 (6 bases). This CDR3 contains 15 residues. V was pared by 6 bases and J by 4 bases, with 20 bases between. The germline V gene has CDR1 SGHNT and CDR2 YYREEE (reference sequence). The CDR3 nucleotides read TGTGCCAGCACTTCTCGGGCTAGCGAAGGTTACGAGCAGTACTTC. Protein sequence: CASTSRASEGYEQYF.

This clonotype was seen a handful of times. The chain recombines TRBV5-1 with TRBJ1-2; D is unclear. The germline V gene encodes CDR1 SGHRS and CDR2 YFSETQ. V was pared by 2 bases and J by 6 bases, with 8 bases between. This CDR3 spans 12 amino acids. The CDR3 coding sequence is TGCGCCAGCAGCTTCGATAGGAATGGCTACACCTTC. Translating gives CASSFDRNGYTF. Complete variable domain (other parts from reference TRBV5-1 and TRBJ1-2): KAGVTQTPRYLIKTRGQQVTLSCSPISGHRSVSWYQQTPGQGLQFLFEYFSETQRNKGNFPGRFSGRQFSNSRSEMNVSTLELGDSALYLCASSFDRNGYTFGSGTRLTVV.

This clonotype was seen more than once but under ten times. The chain combines TRBV29-1 with TRBJ2-7; D perhaps matches TRBD2 (5 bases). The germline CDR1 and CDR2 sequences are SQVTM and ANQGSEA. The CDR3 is 11 amino acids. V gave up 7 bases and J gave up 5 bases, with 12 bases separating them. The CDR3 nucleotides read TGCAGCGCGGGAAGAGCTGACGAGCAGTACTTC. It is translated as CSAGRADEQYF.

The chain is built from TRBV11-2 and TRBJ2-3; 8 nucleotides agree with TRBD2. This CDR3 is built from 15 residues. The V and J ends lost 3 bases and 6 bases, in that order; junction bases with no gene match: 8. Germline V CDR1 and CDR2: SGHAT, FQNNGV. The chain's CDR3 is CASSLRGGTGDTQYF. CDR3 nucleotide sequence: TGTGCCAGCAGCTTGCGCGGGGGGACCGGGGATACGCAGTATTTT.

In this sample, this clonotype turned up a few times. V is TRBV7-2 and J is TRBJ1-1, with TRBD1 as a possible D gene (5 bases). Germline CDR1 SGHTA, CDR2 FQGNSA. The CDR3 sequence is 15 residues long. Between the trimmed V and J ends, which lost 5 bases and 0 bases, there was a span of 13 bases. DNA of the CDR3: TGTGCCAGCAGCCCCGGGACGCGGGTGAACACTGAAGCTTTCTTT. It translates to CASSPGTRVNTEAFF.

V is TRBV9 and J is TRBJ1-1; TRBD1 might be the D (5 bases). Trimming cost V 3 bases and J 6 bases, with 15 bases left between them. Looked up from germline, CDR1 is SGDLS and CDR2 is YYNGEE. CDR3 length: 14 residues. The CDR3 DNA reads TGTGCCAGCAGCGCGGGGCATAGGGACGCTGAAGCTTTCTTT. Its protein is CASSAGHRDAEAFF.

This clonotype was recorded a few times. The chain has TRBV7-9 and TRBJ1-2; no definite D call. Germline V gene sequence: CDR1 SEHNR, CDR2 FQNEAQ (reference sequence). There are 13 residues in the CDR3. Trimming stripped 6 bases from V and 4 bases from J, with 12 bases between. The CDR3 reads CASRLNVGYGYTF. In nucleotides, the CDR3 is TGTGCCAGCAGATTGAATGTGGGCTATGGCTACACCTTC.

CDR3 in DNA: TGTGCCACCAGTGACTCCAGGGGAGACTATGGCTACACCTTC. It specifies CATSDSRGDYGYTF. The J gene is TRBJ1-2, the V gene TRBV24-1; a possible D gene is TRBD1 (6 bases). Germline V lookup: CDR1 KGHDR, CDR2 SFDVKD. This CDR3 region has 14 residues. V dropped 4 bases and J dropped 3 bases, with 11 bases sitting between them.

The V call is TRBV28, the J call TRBJ2-4; D might be TRBD1 or TRBD2, each matching 5 bases. The better agreement between TRBJ2-7 and the DNA end casts doubt on the J call. This CDR3 region has 14 residues. CDR1 and CDR2 (germline): MDHEN, SYDVKM. CDR3 nucleotides: TGTGCCAGCAATGGGGAAGAGGGGAAATACGAGCAGTACTTC. Its translation is CASNGEEGKYEQYF.

This clonotype was picked up a small number of times. The genes are TRBV12-3 or TRBV12-4 and TRBJ2-3; D tentatively reads TRBD1 or TRBD2 (6 bases each). V was shortened by 2 bases and J by 5 bases, with 14 bases between the two germline ends. The CDR3 runs to 15 residues. The CDR3 bases are TGTGCCAGCAGTTTATGGGGGGCGCTTAGAGATACGCAGTATTTT. This sequence encodes CASSLWGALRDTQYF.

V and J are TRBV12-3 or TRBV12-4 and TRBJ2-2, with D uncertain. V lost 8 bases to trimming and J lost 2 bases, with 9 bases between them. This CDR3 comprises 13 residues. In DNA, the CDR3 is TGTGCCAGCCGGGCCTTAAACACCGGGGAGCTGTTTTTT. This gives the protein CASRALNTGELFF.

The chain couples TRBV10-3 to TRBJ1-4, with D perhaps TRBD1 (6 bases). In germline, CDR1 is ENHRY, CDR2 SYGVKD. V lost 3 bases, J lost 5 bases, and 19 bases lay in between. This CDR3 region has 17 residues. The CDR3 DNA reads as TGTGCCATCAGTGACCCAAAGGGGGGTCGGGGAAATGAAAAACTGTTTTTT. Amino acids: CAISDPKGGRGNEKLFF.

This clonotype was seen a handful of times. The genes are TRBV12-5 and TRBJ1-2; tentatively, D is TRBD1 (6 bases). The CDR3 runs 17 residues. CDR1 and CDR2 (germline): LGHNT, FRNRAP. Trimming left V 5 bases short and J 1 base short, with 20 bases between. In DNA form, the CDR3 reads TGTGCTAGTGGTCCCGGACAGTCGCTTACCGTTAACTATGGCTACACCTTC. Protein: CASGPGQSLTVNYGYTF.

This clonotype was recorded a few times. This chain connects TRBV5-1 to TRBJ2-2; maybe TRBD2 (5 bases). From germline, CDR1 is SGHRS and CDR2 YFSETQ. V shed 2 bases and J shed 7 bases, with 24 bases lying between them. This CDR3 region has 18 residues. CDR3 coding DNA: TGCGCCAGCAGCTTATGGGGTGGCGGACTTGGCCTTTACGGGGAGCTGTTTTTT. This gives the protein CASSLWGGGLGLYGELFF.